The 29 T cell receptor beta chains given below trace back to one sample, sequenced in a study of OX40 agonist ivuxolimab in advanced cancers. The protocol was immunoSEQ multiplex PCR, while the TCRdb copy is restricted to in-frame clones and leaves out a portion. This table holds tens of thousands of clones, roughly 80% found once. This sample comprised CD4+ or CD8+ T cells sorted from blood, obtained in a trial of the OX40 agonist ivuxolimab. The receptors shown here come from an adult with an advanced solid tumor such as melanoma, head and neck, liver or kidney cancer.

Comments on this clone: The sample holds other DNA sequences that translate to the same CDR3. The V call is TRBV6-5, the J call TRBJ2-3, with D hard to call. V gave up 0 bases and J gave up 1 base, with 8 bases separating them. CDR1 is MNHEY, CDR2 SVGAGI, per germline. This CDR3 comprises 15 residues. The CDR3 region has the DNA TGTGCCAGCAGTTACTCGGGCCGACGCACAGATACGCAGTATTTT. Its translation is CASSYSGRRTDTQYF.

This chain links TRBV19 with TRBJ2-3; 7 bases map to TRBD2. Unmatched junction bases numbered 12, after V lost 3 bases and J lost 6 bases. CDR3 length: 16 residues. The germline V gene has CDR1 LNHDA and CDR2 SQIVND (reference sequence). The CDR3 sequence is CASSMAGAGRGDTQYF. CDR3 nucleotide sequence: TGTGCCAGTAGTATGGCTGGGGCAGGGCGGGGGGATACGCAGTATTTT.

J is TRBJ1-2 and V is TRBV29-1, with a tentative D call TRBD1 (6 bases). The V end lost 3 bases, the J end lost 4 bases, and 18 bases lay between the germline ends. Germline V gene data show CDR1 as SQVTM and CDR2 as ANQGSEA. The CDR3 length is 15 residues. The CDR3 reads CSVEIRRGGAYGYTF. The CDR3 DNA follows: TGCAGCGTTGAGATCCGACGGGGGGGGGCCTATGGCTACACCTTC.

The V gene is TRBV5-4, the J gene TRBJ1-2; 7 bases are a match to TRBD1. CDR3 size: 13 residues. The germline V gene has CDR1 SGHNT and CDR2 YYREEE (reference sequence). Trimming took 7 bases from V and 8 from J; bases not matched to a gene: 11. In DNA, the CDR3 is TGTGCCAGCTCTGGGAGGGGGCTAGGAGGCTACACCTTC. Amino acid sequence: CASSGRGLGGYTF.

V and J are TRBV7-2 and TRBJ1-5; the match to TRBD1 covers 12 bases. Germline V gene sequence: CDR1 SGHTA, CDR2 FQGNSA. This CDR3 contains 17 residues. The V gene end was trimmed by 4 bases and the J gene end by 2 bases; junction bases not matched to a gene: 6. CDR3 sequence reads: CASSSGTGGVGNQPQHF. Here the CDR3 DNA reads TGTGCCAGCAGCTCCGGGACAGGGGGCGTCGGCAATCAGCCCCAGCATTTT.

The V and J genes are TRBV7-9 and TRBJ1-1, with 8 bases that match TRBD1. V gave up 5 bases and J gave up 5 bases; unmatched junction bases: 10. This CDR3 has 15 amino acids. In germline, CDR1 is SEHNR, CDR2 FQNEAQ (reference sequence). The CDR3: CASSNGQGSGTEAFF. Written as DNA, the CDR3 is TGTGCCAGCAGCAACGGACAGGGTAGTGGTACTGAAGCTTTCTTT.

The chain is built from TRBV14 and TRBJ2-1; D remains unclear. Germline V gives CDR1 SGHDN, CDR2 FVKESK. This CDR3 comprises 17 residues. Trimming removed 4 bases from V and 0 bases from J, with 16 bases in between. CDR3 amino acids: CASSPLGSTSSYNEQFF. DNA for the CDR3: TGTGCCAGCAGCCCCCTAGGCTCTACCAGCTCCTACAATGAGCAGTTCTTC.

The CDR3 loop reads CASSLFNRDEQYF. The CDR3 nucleotides read TGCGCCAGCAGCTTGTTTAACAGGGACGAGCAGTACTTC. The V gene is TRBV5-1, the J gene TRBJ2-7, with D possibly TRBD1 on 6 matching bases. Per germline, CDR1 SGHRS and CDR2 YFSETQ. This CDR3 has 13 amino acids. The V and J ends lost 1 base and 5 bases respectively, with 10 bases between them.

This clone was seen a few times. The V and J genes are TRBV7-9 and TRBJ1-5, with TRBD1 as a possible D gene (5 bases). The CDR3 has 15 amino acids. Germline CDR1 and CDR2: SEHNR and FQNEAQ (reference sequence). The V gene lost 1 base and the J gene lost 1 base, with 8 bases spanning the gap. As DNA, the CDR3 is TGTGCCAGCAGCTTAGGGGGCTTCAGCAATCAGCCCCAGCATTTT. This encodes CASSLGGFSNQPQHF.

This clone has more than one count but fewer than ten. This chain links TRBV18 with TRBJ2-2; D is uncertain. CDR3 size: 14 residues. V dropped 2 bases and J dropped 1 base, with 5 bases sitting between them. CDR1 and CDR2 (germline): KGHSH, LQKENI. CDR3 nucleotides: TGTGCCAGCTCACCATTCAGGAACACCGGGGAGCTGTTTTTT. Protein: CASSPFRNTGELFF.

This rearrangement joins TRBV27 to TRBJ1-2, with TRBD1 matching 7 bases. The CDR3 sequence is 16 residues long. The V and J ends lost 2 bases and 5 bases, in that order; junction bases with no gene match: 11. Looked up from germline, CDR1 is MNHEY and CDR2 is SMNVEV (reference sequence). DNA of the CDR3: TGTGCCAGCAGTTTAAATAGCCCGGGCAGGGGGTATGGCTACACCTTC. Amino acids: CASSLNSPGRGYGYTF.

This rearrangement joins TRBV7-2 to TRBJ2-1, with D perhaps matching TRBD2 (5 bases). CDR1 is SGHTA, CDR2 FQGNSA, per germline. V was cut by 2 bases and J by 9 bases, with 14 bases left in between. The CDR3 runs 14 residues. The CDR3 sequence is CASSLMASLVEQFF. The DNA of the CDR3 is TGTGCCAGCAGCTTAATGGCTAGCTTGGTTGAGCAGTTCTTC. The full variable domain, rest sourced from reference TRBV7-2 and TRBJ2-1, is GAGVSQSPSNKVTEKGKDVELRCDPISGHTALYWYRQSLGQGLEFLIYFQGNSAPDKSGLPSDRFSAERTGGSVSTLTIQRTQQEDSAVYLCASSLMASLVEQFFGPGTRLTVL.

V and J are TRBV10-3 and TRBJ1-2, with TRBD1 matching 9 bases. There are 14 residues in the CDR3. CDR1 is ENHRY, CDR2 SYGVKD, per germline. V dropped 2 bases and J dropped 8; count of bases not matched to a gene: 6. CDR3 in DNA: TGTGCCATCAGTGAGGGACAGGGGACCAACGGCTACACCTTC. As protein: CAISEGQGTNGYTF.

J is TRBJ1-5 and V is TRBV18; perhaps TRBD1 as D (6 bases). Germline lookup yields CDR1 KGHSH and CDR2 LQKENI. The CDR3 extends over 18 amino acids. Trimming removed 2 bases from V and 5 bases from J, with 22 bases in between. This CDR3 is CASSPSFGGPERYQPQHF. CDR3 bases: TGTGCCAGCTCACCATCCTTTGGGGGCCCAGAGAGGTATCAGCCCCAGCATTTT.

The rearrangement joins TRBV5-1 to TRBJ2-3, with 11 bases aligning to TRBD2. CDR1 is SGHRS and CDR2 is YFSETQ in the germline V gene. J was trimmed by 5 bases and V by 4 bases; bases with no gene match: 12. This CDR3 has 17 residues. The CDR3 bases are TGCGCCAGCAGCCTTGGATATATTAGCGGGGGGGTAGATACGCAGTATTTT. Translated, it gives CASSLGYISGGVDTQYF.

The gene calls are TRBV4-1 and TRBJ1-1; D remains unclear. The CDR3 covers 15 residues. Between the trimmed V and J ends, which lost 2 bases and 0 bases, there was a span of 10 bases. Germline loops: CDR1 MGHRA, CDR2 YSYEKL. The CDR3 here is CASSQSGRLNTEAFF. In nucleotides, the CDR3 is TGCGCCAGCAGCCAATCCGGACGGTTGAACACTGAAGCTTTCTTT.

The V gene is TRBV7-2, the J gene TRBJ2-3; D gene unclear. V lost 5 bases to trimming and J lost 4 bases, with 7 bases between them. Germline V CDR1 and CDR2: SGHTA, FQGNSA. The length of the CDR3 is 12 residues. CDR3 nucleotide sequence: TGTGCCAGCAGCCCCTGGGCAGATACGCAGTATTTT. It yields the protein CASSPWADTQYF. Drawing the rest from reference TRBV7-2 and TRBJ2-3, the complete variable domain is GAGVSQSPSNKVTEKGKDVELRCDPISGHTALYWYRQSLGQGLEFLIYFQGNSAPDKSGLPSDRFSAERTGGSVSTLTIQRTQQEDSAVYLCASSPWADTQYFGPGTRLTVL.

The rearrangement joins TRBV7-6 to TRBJ1-1, with 7 bases aligning to TRBD1. Germline assignment: CDR1 SGHVS and CDR2 FNYEAQ. CDR3 length: 16 residues. The trim removed 3 bases at V and 1 base at J, leaving 8 bases unmatched. CDR3 sequence reads: CASSFRSGTENTEAFF. In DNA, the CDR3 is TGTGCCAGCAGCTTCCGATCCGGGACAGAGAACACTGAAGCTTTCTTT.

The chain employs TRBV20-1 and TRBJ1-5; D ambiguous. Germline CDR1 DFQATT, CDR2 SNEGSKA (reference sequence). The CDR3 extends over 11 amino acids. Trimming pared 3 bases from V and 3 bases from J, leaving 3 bases between. CDR3 sequence (DNA): TGCAGTGCTAGGACCAATCAGCCCCAGCATTTT. Translating it yields CSARTNQPQHF.

The chain carries TRBV30 and TRBJ2-5; TRBD1 matches at 9 bases. After removal of 5 bases from V and 7 bases from J, the junction contained 14 bases not matched to a gene. Germline CDR1 reads GTSNPN; CDR2 reads SVGIG (reference sequence). CDR3 length: 15 residues. This CDR3 reads CAWSRRGQGVGTQYF. The CDR3 DNA is TGTGCCTGGTCCCGGCGGGGACAGGGTGTAGGGACCCAGTACTTC. Combining the CDR3 with reference TRBV30 and TRBJ2-5 gives the whole variable domain SQTIHQWPATLVQPVGSPLSLECTVEGTSNPNLYWYRQAAGRGLQLLFYSVGIGQISSEVPQNLSASRPQDRQFILSSKKLLLSDSGFYLCAWSRRGQGVGTQYFGPGTRLLVL.

The rearrangement joins TRBV7-6 to TRBJ1-4, with D possibly being TRBD1 (5 bases). V lost 1 base, J lost 7 bases, and 16 bases lay in between. This CDR3 has 16 amino acids. Germline V CDR1 and CDR2: SGHVS, FNYEAQ. The CDR3 bases are TGTGCCAGCAGCTTAGGGGCCGGGACGGGGGGTGAAAAACTGTTTTTT. It specifies CASSLGAGTGGEKLFF. Complete variable domain (other parts from reference TRBV7-6 and TRBJ1-4): GAGVSQSPRYKVTKRGQDVALRCDPISGHVSLYWYRQALGQGPEFLTYFNYEAQQDKSGLPNDRFSAERPEGSISTLTIQRTEQRDSAMYRCASSLGAGTGGEKLFFGSGTQLSVL.

The chain couples TRBV5-6 to TRBJ2-1; 8 bases are a match to TRBD2. J gave up 13 bases and V 0 bases, and 6 bases lay outside the gene matches. CDR1 SGHDT and CDR2 YYEEEE come from the germline V gene. The CDR3 has 13 residues. As DNA, the CDR3 is TGTGCCAGCAGCTTGGTTGCGGGGGGCCCTCAGTTCTTC. Its translation is CASSLVAGGPQFF.

The chain is built from TRBV18 and TRBJ1-1; TRBD1 matches at 9 bases. The CDR3 length is 15 residues. V trimming: 0 bases; J trimming: 4 bases; junction bases outside the gene matches: 3. Germline CDR1 is KGHSH and CDR2 is LQKENI. CDR3: CASSPPGQGTTEAFF. The CDR3 nucleotides read TGTGCCAGCTCACCACCGGGACAGGGAACCACTGAAGCTTTCTTT.

The chain joins TRBV7-3 to TRBJ2-1; 9 positions agree with TRBD2. CDR3 length: 14 residues. CDR1 SGHTA and CDR2 FQGTGA come from the germline V gene. J lost 7 bases, V lost 5 bases, and 6 bases had no gene match. The CDR3 loop reads CASSQGLAINEQFF. Written as DNA, the CDR3 is TGTGCCAGCAGCCAGGGACTAGCTATAAATGAGCAGTTCTTC.

The gene calls are TRBV2 and TRBJ2-2; 10 bases match TRBD1. J gave up 4 bases and V 6 bases, and 5 bases lay outside the gene matches. Germline values: CDR1 SNHLY, CDR2 FYNNEI. This CDR3 comprises 15 residues. CDR3 DNA sequence: TGTGCCAGCAGCGTGGGACAGGGGATCACCGGGGAGCTGTTTTTT. It codes for CASSVGQGITGELFF.

This chain uses TRBV19 with TRBJ1-2; D not resolved. The CDR3 sequence is 13 residues long. The germline V gene has CDR1 LNHDA and CDR2 SQIVND (reference sequence). V was shortened by 3 bases and J by 3 bases, with 8 bases between the two germline ends. This CDR3 reads CASSIGQDYGYTF. The DNA for the CDR3 is TGTGCCAGTAGTATTGGTCAGGACTATGGCTACACCTTC.

V gene TRBV18 combines with J gene TRBJ2-7, with TRBD1 matching over 7 bases. Germline V gene lookup returns CDR1 KGHSH and CDR2 LQKENI. The CDR3 is made up of 14 amino acids. The J segment lost 4 bases and the V segment lost 6 bases, leaving 9 bases of the junction unmatched. The CDR3: CASSTRQGVYEQYF. CDR3 DNA: TGTGCCAGCTCGACTCGACAGGGCGTTTACGAGCAGTACTTC.

The chain recombines TRBV4-3 with TRBJ1-4; 8 nucleotides match TRBD1. Looked up from germline, CDR1 is LGHNA and CDR2 is YSLEER. CDR3 length: 14 amino acids. The V segment lost 1 base and the J segment 5 bases; nucleotides outside the gene matches: 0. The CDR3 spells CASSQGQGNEKLFF. CDR3 in DNA: TGCGCCAGCAGCCAAGGACAGGGGAATGAAAAACTGTTTTTT.

This chain joins TRBV7-2 and TRBJ2-7; TRBD1 matches 8 bases. Germline CDR1 and CDR2: SGHTA and FQGNSA. V lost 5 bases, J lost 6 bases, and 9 bases stayed unmatched. The CDR3 is 14 residues long. Here the CDR3 reads CASSPGQGPSEQYF. The CDR3 bases are TGTGCCAGCAGCCCCGGACAGGGACCCTCCGAGCAGTACTTC.